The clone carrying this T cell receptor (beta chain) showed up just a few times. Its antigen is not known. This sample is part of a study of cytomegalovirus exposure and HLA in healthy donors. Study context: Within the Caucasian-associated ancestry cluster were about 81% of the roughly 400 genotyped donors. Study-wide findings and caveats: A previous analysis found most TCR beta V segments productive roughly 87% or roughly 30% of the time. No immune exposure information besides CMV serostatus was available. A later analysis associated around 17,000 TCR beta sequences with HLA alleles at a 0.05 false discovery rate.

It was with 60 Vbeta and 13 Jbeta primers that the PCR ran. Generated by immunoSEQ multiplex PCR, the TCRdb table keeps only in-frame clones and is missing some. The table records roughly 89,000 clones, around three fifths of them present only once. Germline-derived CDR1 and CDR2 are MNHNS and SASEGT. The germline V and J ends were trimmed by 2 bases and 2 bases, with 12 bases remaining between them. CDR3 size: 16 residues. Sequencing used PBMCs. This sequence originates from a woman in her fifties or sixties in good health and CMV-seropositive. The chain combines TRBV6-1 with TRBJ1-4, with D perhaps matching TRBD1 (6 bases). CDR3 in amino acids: CASSENSQGTNEKLFF. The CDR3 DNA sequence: TGTGCCAGCAGTGAAAACTCCCAGGGGACTAATGAAAAACTGTTTTTT.